This TCR beta chain was documented in a study of T cell repertoires in cytomegalovirus infection. Looking at the study overall: Matching HLA type, along with CMV infection, was indicated by public TCR beta signatures.

This clonotype showed up many times. Its antigen is not known. TCRdb passed the reads through MiXCR, listing each CDR3 protein once. The table records around 250,000 distinct CDR3 sequences, approximately 15% of them present only once. V shed 5 bases, J shed 0 bases, and the junction held 4 bases outside the gene matches. The length of the CDR3 is 15 residues. Germline values: CDR1 LNHDA, CDR2 SQIVND (reference sequence). Study results and caveats: Carriers of CMV and the relevant HLA type were discriminated by public TCR beta frequency. The ex vivo response was dominated by HLA-C-restricted CMV-specific TCR beta clonotypes.

The specimen was CD8+ T cells from PBMCs. The chain employs TRBV19 and TRBJ1-1, with 9 positions matching TRBD1. This sequence originates from a human donor in good health (CMV status not recorded). Some clones in this sample may be carry-over from other donors' samples. The CDR3 nucleotides read TGTGCCAGTAGTGAAGGGACAGGGCTGAACACTGAAGCTTTCTTT. As protein: CASSEGTGLNTEAFF.